Listed here are 25 T cell receptor beta chains from one sample, sequenced in a study of human T cells and chemical hapten exposure. Time point in this sample: patch test 1, 2 weeks after DPC sensitization. The treatment denotes: therapeutic diphenylcyclopropenone sensitization with weekly scalp DPC. TCRdb fed the RACE reads into MiXCR, producing one record per CDR3 protein. The sample has roughly 14,000 distinct CDR3 sequences, about a sixth seen once. Sequencing used whole blood, obtained in connection with sensitization to the hapten diphenylcyclopropenone (DPC). These receptors all come from a woman aged 25 to 45 with alopecia areata. Some clones in this sample may be carry-over from other donors' samples.

This clonotype was detected a few times. The V call is TRBV2, the J call TRBJ2-5; TRBD2 might be the D (7 bases). V lost 9 bases and J lost 1, with 18 bases in between. The CDR3 covers 15 residues. Germline lookup yields CDR1 SNHLY and CDR2 FYNNEI. This CDR3 is CASGRAGALQETQYF. The DNA of the CDR3 is TGTGCCAGTGGCCGGGCGGGGGCCCTCCAAGAGACCCAGTACTTC.

This clonotype was observed at least ten times. V and J are TRBV14 and TRBJ2-3, with 9 bases that match TRBD2. V shed 1 base and J 2 bases; nucleotides not matched to a gene: 10. CDR1 and CDR2 (germline): SGHDN, FVKESK. This CDR3 is 18 amino acids long. CDR3 in amino acids: CASSQGGSGRTITDTQYF. The CDR3 region has the DNA TGTGCCAGCAGCCAAGGGGGGAGCGGGAGGACTATCACAGATACGCAGTATTTT.

By proportion, this clonotype is medium-sized. CDR3 in amino acids: CASSFLTGFETQYF. CDR3 DNA sequence: TGTGCCAGCAGTTTCCTCACAGGGTTTGAGACCCAGTACTTC. This rearrangement joins TRBV12-3 or TRBV12-4 to TRBJ2-5, with D perhaps matching TRBD1 (6 bases). CDR3 length: 14 amino acids. Trimming pared 3 bases from V and 5 bases from J, leaving 13 bases between.

This clonotype is a singleton in its sample. The chain joins TRBV5-8 to TRBJ2-5, with D uncertain. Trimming removed 3 bases from V and 4 bases from J, with 10 bases in between. This CDR3 is 13 amino acids long. Germline V gene lookup returns CDR1 SGHTS and CDR2 YDEGEE. In DNA form, the CDR3 reads TGTGCCAGCAGCTATAAGACTCGAGAGACCCAGTACTTC. Encoded protein: CASSYKTRETQYF.

The V gene is TRBV6-5, the J gene TRBJ2-5; D is unclear. Germline V gives CDR1 MNHEY, CDR2 SVGAGI. V lost 2 bases and J 5 bases, leaving 9 bases between the germline ends. The CDR3 covers 13 residues. DNA for the CDR3: TGTGCCAGCAGTTACGTTAGGTCGGAGACCCAGTACTTC. Amino acid sequence: CASSYVRSETQYF.

This clonotype was detected a few times. This rearrangement joins TRBV7-8 to TRBJ2-3; a possible D gene is TRBD2 (5 bases). Trimming pared 4 bases from V and 0 bases from J, leaving 11 bases between. The CDR3 is made up of 15 amino acids. Germline loops: CDR1 SGHVS, CDR2 FQNEAQ. The CDR3 DNA reads as TGTGCCAGCAGCTCCCCCGGGGTGAGCACAGATACGCAGTATTTT. Amino acids: CASSSPGVSTDTQYF.

By its share, this clonotype is medium-sized. The chain carries TRBV2 and TRBJ1-4, with D maybe TRBD1 (6 bases). CDR3 length: 18 residues. From germline, CDR1 is SNHLY and CDR2 FYNNEI. V was cut by 9 bases and J by 6 bases, with 29 bases left in between. CDR3 nucleotides: TGTGCCAGTACCGCGCTGGGACACCTAGGCGAGGAGGATGAAAAACTGTTTTTT. Translated: CASTALGHLGEEDEKLFF.

Of note for this clonotype: This may stem from a read error, because a much larger clone lies one nucleotide away. As the CDR3 is not closed by the conserved phenylalanine or tryptophan, this likely results from a read error. The chain uses TRBV9 and TRBJ2-3; a weak D match, TRBD1 (7 bases). This CDR3 contains 16 residues. CDR1 SGDLS and CDR2 YYNGEE come from the germline V gene. V dropped 1 base and J dropped 4 bases, with 16 bases sitting between them. CDR3 in amino acids: CASSVSETGRSDTQYY. CDR3 in DNA: TGTGCCAGCAGCGTAAGCGAGACAGGGAGGTCAGATACGCAGTATTAT.

This clonotype has a handful of counts. The chain joins TRBV6-5 to TRBJ2-1; 8 bases are a match to TRBD2. The J segment lost 7 bases and the V segment lost 2 bases, leaving 4 bases of the junction unmatched. Germline V gives CDR1 MNHEY, CDR2 SVGAGI. The CDR3 covers 14 residues. CDR3 loop: CASSYVGGGNEQFF. CDR3 sequence (DNA): TGTGCCAGCAGTTACGTCGGGGGGGGGAATGAGCAGTTCTTC.

The chain uses TRBV20-1 and TRBJ1-6; weak D call: TRBD1 (5 bases). The CDR3 is 15 residues long. Germline values: CDR1 DFQATT, CDR2 SNEGSKA (reference sequence). V was cut by 0 bases and J by 8 bases, with 14 bases left in between. This CDR3 is CSARDPGMIDSPLHF. CDR3 DNA sequence: TGCAGTGCTAGAGACCCAGGGATGATTGATTCACCCCTCCACTTT.

Ten or more counts support this clonotype. DNA for the CDR3: TGTGCCAGCAGACCAGTAGGCGGGACCTACGAGCAGTACTTC. It specifies CASRPVGGTYEQYF. The chain carries TRBV27 and TRBJ2-7, with a possible D match to TRBD2 (6 bases). V was clipped by 6 bases and J by 2 bases, with 14 bases between them. Germline V gene lookup returns CDR1 MNHEY and CDR2 SMNVEV (reference sequence). The CDR3 has 14 amino acids.

This clonotype is judged medium-sized. The V call is TRBV6-6, the J call TRBJ1-4; 8 bases align to TRBD1. This CDR3 spans 15 amino acids. Trimming at V came to 4 bases and at J to 4 bases, leaving 5 bases not matched to a gene. Germline-derived CDR1 and CDR2 are MNHNY and SVGAGI (reference sequence). As DNA, the CDR3 is TGTGCCAGCAGTTTAGGGACAGGCTTTAATGAAAAACTGTTTTTT. This encodes CASSLGTGFNEKLFF.

This clonotype has ten or more counts. The rearrangement links TRBV14 to TRBJ2-3; D unclear. Per germline, CDR1 SGHDN and CDR2 FVKESK. The CDR3 extends over 14 amino acids. V was shortened by 1 base and J by 2 bases, with 7 bases between the two germline ends. Here the CDR3 reads CASSQAGATDTQYF. The CDR3 nucleotides read TGTGCCAGCAGCCAAGCGGGTGCCACAGATACGCAGTATTTT.

This clonotype was seen ten or more times. V and J are TRBV29-1 and TRBJ1-1, with D perhaps TRBD1 (5 bases). The CDR3 length is 13 residues. Germline values: CDR1 SQVTM, CDR2 ANQGSEA. V was pared by 4 bases and J by 1 base, with 10 bases between. The CDR3 spells CSVGRDQNTEAFF. CDR3 bases: TGCAGCGTTGGCCGGGACCAGAACACTGAAGCTTTCTTT.

V gene TRBV20-1 combines with J gene TRBJ1-3, with D hard to call. V was shortened by 4 bases and J by 1 base, with 8 bases between the two germline ends. CDR3 length: 13 amino acids. Germline values: CDR1 DFQATT, CDR2 SNEGSKA (reference sequence). CDR3: CSATRESGNTIYF. DNA for the CDR3: TGCAGTGCTACTAGGGAGTCTGGAAACACCATATATTTT.

This clonotype counts as medium-sized. The chain links TRBV5-6 to TRBJ2-7; no clear D. The CDR3 runs to 12 residues. Germline V gene sequence: CDR1 SGHDT, CDR2 YYEEEE. V was shortened by 0 bases and J by 2 bases, with 3 bases between the two germline ends. In DNA, the CDR3 is TGTGCCAGCAGCTTGGACACCTACGAGCAGTACTTC. It translates to CASSLDTYEQYF.

This clonotype occurred many times. The V call is TRBV20-1, the J call TRBJ2-1; D unclear. The V gene's germline CDR1 is DFQATT and CDR2 SNEGSKA (reference sequence). This CDR3 has 17 amino acids. Deletions cut 0 bases from V and 0 bases from J, with 15 bases between. The CDR3 sequence: CSARDLRSKSSYNEQFF. CDR3 in DNA: TGCAGTGCTAGAGACCTCCGGAGTAAGAGCTCCTACAATGAGCAGTTCTTC.

The V and J genes are TRBV10-3 and TRBJ2-5, with D unclear. From germline, CDR1 is ENHRY and CDR2 SYGVKD. This CDR3 region has 12 residues. Trimming took off 0 bases at V and 5 bases at J, with 4 bases between the two ends. CDR3 coding DNA: TGTGCCATCAGTGAGTCCGCGGAGACCCAGTACTTC. It specifies CAISESAETQYF.

The chain uses TRBV18 and TRBJ1-1, with D possibly TRBD1 on 5 matching bases. V was cut by 3 bases and J by 7 bases, with 15 bases left in between. The CDR3 loop spans 14 amino acids. CDR1 is KGHSH, CDR2 LQKENI, per germline. The CDR3 loop is CASSPSPGHNEAFF. For the CDR3, the DNA is TGTGCCAGCTCACCTTCTCCAGGGCACAATGAAGCTTTCTTT.

This clonotype has a count of ten or more. The J gene is TRBJ1-1, the V gene TRBV7-3; the match to TRBD1 covers 7 bases. The CDR3 sequence is 14 residues long. Germline V lookup: CDR1 SGHTA, CDR2 FQGTGA. Trimming removed 5 bases from V and 3 bases from J; junction bases left unmatched: 6. The CDR3 DNA is TGTGCCAGCAGCCCCGCCGGACAGGACACTGAAGCTTTCTTT. It codes for CASSPAGQDTEAFF.

This clonotype was counted ten times or more. The chain couples TRBV30 to TRBJ1-6; TRBD1 is a possible D gene (6 bases). Trimming took off 3 bases at V and 5 bases at J, with 8 bases between the two ends. The CDR3 is 13 residues long. Germline CDR1 reads GTSNPN; CDR2 reads SVGIG (reference sequence). The CDR3 nucleotides read TGTGCCTGGAGGTCAGGGGATAATTCACCCCTCCACTTT. It specifies CAWRSGDNSPLHF.

The sample holds many counts of this clonotype. The genes are TRBV28 and TRBJ2-1; TRBD2 matches at 7 bases. This CDR3 spans 15 amino acids. V shed 8 bases, J shed 5 bases, and the junction held 12 bases outside the gene matches. Per the germline V gene, CDR1 is MDHEN and CDR2 is SYDVKM. The CDR3 DNA follows: TGTGCCAGCGGAGACGGCGGGAGTCTGAACAATGAGCAGTTCTTC. This encodes CASGDGGSLNNEQFF.

This clonotype was found many times. The chain joins TRBV12-3 or TRBV12-4 to TRBJ2-2, with a possible D match to TRBD1 (5 bases). The CDR3 has 15 residues. V was shortened by 4 bases and J by 1 base, with 10 bases between the two germline ends. CDR3 sequence reads: CASSWAGRNTGELFF. The CDR3 nucleotides read TGTGCCAGCAGTTGGGCAGGGCGGAACACCGGGGAGCTGTTTTTT.

This clonotype was recorded at least ten times. The genes are TRBV20-1 and TRBJ2-1, with 7 bases fitting TRBD2. Germline V gene data show CDR1 as DFQATT and CDR2 as SNEGSKA (reference sequence). V was clipped by 0 bases and J by 16 bases; unmatched bases: 12. The CDR3 loop spans 13 amino acids. CDR3 in amino acids: CSARDRASGLLFF. CDR3 DNA: TGCAGTGCTAGAGATAGGGCTAGCGGACTCCTTTTCTTC.

By proportion, this clonotype is medium-sized (0.01 to 0.1%). The rearrangement links TRBV7-2 to TRBJ1-6, with TRBD1 matching 7 bases. This CDR3 has 15 amino acids. The V segment lost 7 bases and the J segment 4 bases; nucleotides outside the gene matches: 7. CDR1 is SGHTA and CDR2 is FQGNSA in the germline V gene. CDR3 nucleotide sequence: TGTGCCAGCACCTATACAGGGGTGTATAATTCACCCCTCCACTTT. This translates into CASTYTGVYNSPLHF. The full variable domain, rest sourced from reference TRBV7-2 and TRBJ1-6, is GAGVSQSPSNKVTEKGKDVELRCDPISGHTALYWYRQSLGQGLEFLIYFQGNSAPDKSGLPSDRFSAERTGGSVSTLTIQRTQQEDSAVYLCASTYTGVYNSPLHFGNGTRLTVT.